The 7 T cell receptor beta chains listed next were all sequenced from one sample in a study of T cell responses to AZD1222 COVID-19 vaccine (dated by TCRdb to about 2021). The receptor library was made with the immunoSEQ multiplex PCR assay. TCRdb took over this immuneACCESS table, retaining in-frame rearrangements with V and J assigned. Such tables are incomplete; in checked studies, under half of the missing clones stem from an unresolved V gene, and the remainder is unexplained. Here the sample has approximately 200,000 clones; just over 85% occur a single time. Approximately 8% of the sample is held by the ten biggest clonotypes. The time point label corresponds to: baseline before first vaccination. Sample: peripheral blood, taken on day 0 of AZD1222 vaccination. These receptors were collected from an adult in good health.

This clone has only one observation. V is TRBV10-1 and J is TRBJ2-7; D ambiguous. The CDR3 has 16 amino acids. Trimming cost V 0 bases and J 3 bases, with 15 bases left between them. Germline CDR1 reads WNHNN; CDR2 reads SYGVQD (reference sequence). The CDR3, as DNA: TGCGCCAGCAGTGAGTCGGGCTCACCGAAAAACTACGAGCAGTACTTC. As protein: CASSESGSPKNYEQYF.

The chain is built from TRBV9 and TRBJ2-5; the match to TRBD1 covers 9 bases. There are 15 residues in the CDR3. J lost 1 base, V lost 3 bases, and 4 bases had no gene match. Germline V lookup: CDR1 SGDLS, CDR2 YYNGEE. CDR3 nucleotide sequence: TGTGCCAGCAGCGCGGGACAGGGAATCCAAGAGACCCAGTACTTC. Its translation: CASSAGQGIQETQYF.

The chain couples TRBV29-1 to TRBJ1-2, with D perhaps matching TRBD1 (6 bases). This CDR3 region has 16 residues. Germline loops: CDR1 SQVTM, CDR2 ANQGSEA. The V gene lost 6 bases and the J gene lost 4 bases, with 24 bases spanning the gap. The CDR3 spells CSVPRIQGQPLYGYTF. CDR3 coding DNA: TGCAGCGTGCCCAGGATTCAGGGGCAGCCTCTCTATGGCTACACCTTC.

J is TRBJ2-7 and V is TRBV7-3, with D tentatively TRBD1 (5 bases). V lost 1 base and J lost 2, with 12 bases in between. The V gene's germline CDR1 is SGHTA and CDR2 FQGTGA. The CDR3 is made up of 15 amino acids. The CDR3 DNA sequence: TGTGCCAGCAGCTTAAAGGCAGGGATCACCTACGAGCAGTACTTC. Its translation is CASSLKAGITYEQYF. Complete variable domain (other parts from reference TRBV7-3 and TRBJ2-7): GAGVSQTPSNKVTEKGKYVELRCDPISGHTALYWYRQSLGQGPEFLIYFQGTGAADDSGLPNDRFFAVRPEGSVSTLKIQRTERGDSAVYLCASSLKAGITYEQYFGPGTRLTVT.

The rearrangement uses TRBV7-9 and TRBJ2-2; D remains ambiguous. V was shortened by 5 bases and J by 5 bases, with 6 bases between the two germline ends. This CDR3 is built from 12 residues. In germline, CDR1 is SEHNR, CDR2 FQNEAQ (reference sequence). The CDR3 DNA is TGTGCCAGCAGCGTAGAGACCGGGGAGCTGTTTTTT. Residues: CASSVETGELFF.

This clone has a single count. V and J are TRBV5-1 and TRBJ1-2, with D uncertain. From germline, CDR1 is SGHRS and CDR2 YFSETQ. V gave up 3 bases and J gave up 8 bases, with 11 bases separating them. The CDR3 totals 12 residues. The CDR3 reads CASSSEGGGYTF. CDR3 in DNA: TGCGCCAGCAGCTCTGAAGGAGGCGGCTACACCTTC.

The chain has TRBV28 and TRBJ1-4, with a tentative D call TRBD1 (5 bases). The CDR3 runs 16 residues. V lost 6 bases, J lost 5 bases, and 19 bases lay in between. Germline V gives CDR1 MDHEN, CDR2 SYDVKM. The CDR3 reads CASRPDTGWGNEKLFF. The CDR3 bases are TGTGCCAGCAGACCAGACACAGGTTGGGGCAATGAAAAACTGTTTTTT.